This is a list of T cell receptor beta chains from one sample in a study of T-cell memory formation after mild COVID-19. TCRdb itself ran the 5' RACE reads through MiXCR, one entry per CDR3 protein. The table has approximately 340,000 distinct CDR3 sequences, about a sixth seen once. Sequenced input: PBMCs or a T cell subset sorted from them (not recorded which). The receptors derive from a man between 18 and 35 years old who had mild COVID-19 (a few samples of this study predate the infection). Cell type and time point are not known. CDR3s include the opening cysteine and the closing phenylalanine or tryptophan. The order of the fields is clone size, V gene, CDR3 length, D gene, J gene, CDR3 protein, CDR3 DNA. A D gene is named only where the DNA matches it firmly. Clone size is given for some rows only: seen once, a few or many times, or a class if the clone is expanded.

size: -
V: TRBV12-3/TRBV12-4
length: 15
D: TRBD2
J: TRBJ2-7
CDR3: CASRRREGASYEQYF
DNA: TGTGCCAGCAGACGGCGGGAGGGGGCGTCCTACGAGCAGTACTTC

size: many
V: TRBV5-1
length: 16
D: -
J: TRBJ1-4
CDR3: CASSPDRIATNEKLFF
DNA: TGCGCCAGCAGCCCTGACAGGATCGCAACTAATGAAAAACTGTTTTTT

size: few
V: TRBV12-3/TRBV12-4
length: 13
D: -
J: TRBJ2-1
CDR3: CASSFEGEGEQFF
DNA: TGTGCCAGCAGTTTCGAGGGGGAGGGTGAGCAGTTCTTC

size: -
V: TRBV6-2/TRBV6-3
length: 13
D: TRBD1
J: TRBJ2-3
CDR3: CASSYTGADTQYF
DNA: TGTGCCAGCAGTTACACAGGGGCAGATACGCAGTATTTT

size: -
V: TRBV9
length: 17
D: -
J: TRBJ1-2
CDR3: CASSELVSWDGNYGYTF
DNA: TGTGCCAGCAGTGAACTCGTATCTTGGGACGGGAACTATGGCTACACCTTC

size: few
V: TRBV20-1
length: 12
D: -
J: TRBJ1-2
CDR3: CSATAPRGGYTF
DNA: TGCAGTGCAACCGCTCCTCGGGGTGGCTACACCTTC

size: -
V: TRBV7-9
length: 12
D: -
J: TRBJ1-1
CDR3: CASSLDSHEAFF
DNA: TGTGCCAGCAGCCTCGACAGTCATGAAGCTTTCTTT

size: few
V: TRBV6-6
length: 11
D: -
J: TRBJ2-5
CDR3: CASSERETQYF
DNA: TGTGCCAGCAGTGAACGAGAGACCCAGTACTTC

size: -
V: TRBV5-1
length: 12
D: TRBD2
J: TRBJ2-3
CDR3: CATSGEGNTQYF
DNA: TGCGCCACTAGCGGGGAGGGGAATACGCAGTATTTT

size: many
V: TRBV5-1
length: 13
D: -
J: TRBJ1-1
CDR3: CASSWAMNTEAFF
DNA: TGCGCCAGCAGCTGGGCGATGAACACTGAAGCTTTCTTT

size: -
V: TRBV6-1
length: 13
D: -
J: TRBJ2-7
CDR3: CASCEGSYYEQYF
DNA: TGTGCCAGCTGTGAGGGGAGTTACTACGAGCAGTACTTC

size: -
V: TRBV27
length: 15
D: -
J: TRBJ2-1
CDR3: CASSFSGGNYNEQFF
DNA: TGTGCCAGCAGTTTTAGTGGGGGAAACTACAATGAGCAGTTCTTC

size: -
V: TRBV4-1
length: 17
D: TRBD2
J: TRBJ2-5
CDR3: CASSQDQSGGAQETQYF
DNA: TGCGCCAGCAGCCAAGATCAGAGCGGGGGGGCACAAGAGACCCAGTACTTC

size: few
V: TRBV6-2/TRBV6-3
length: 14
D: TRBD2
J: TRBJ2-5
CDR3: CASRLTSGGETQYF
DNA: TGTGCCAGCAGACTGACTAGCGGGGGCGAGACCCAGTACTTC